A single sample is the source of the 20 T cell receptor delta chains below, sequenced in a study of gamma-delta chains in newborns, infants, children. TCRdb re-processed the reads using CATT. This table holds 15,000 or so delta-chain clones, 7.3% found once. The sample consisted of blood. These receptors were obtained from a child who was a newborn, infant or young child, either healthy, febrile or measles-vaccinated (not recorded which).

The chain couples TRDV2 to TRDJ3; 9 nucleotides line up with TRDD3. The CDR3 extends over 20 amino acids. Germline trimming cut 3 bases from V and 0 bases from J; bases unmatched to any gene: 11. Germline assignment: CDR1 GEAIGNYY and CDR2 EKD. This chain's CDR3 is CACDVLGDGGSSWDTRQMFF. The CDR3 DNA follows: TGTGCCTGTGACGTGCTGGGGGATGGGGGTAGCTCCTGGGACACCCGACAGATGTTTTTC.

This chain links TRDV2 with TRDJ1; 10 bases fit TRDD3. The germline V gene has CDR1 GEAIGNYY and CDR2 EKD. The CDR3 covers 13 residues. Trimming cost V 6 bases and J 3 bases; bases outside gene matches: 3. The chain's CDR3 is CACKGGYADKLIF. The CDR3 region has the DNA TGTGCCTGTAAGGGGGGATACGCCGATAAACTCATCTTT.

In regard to this clone: Other DNA variants within this sample encode the same CDR3. V is TRDV2 and J is TRDJ3, with D hard to call. Germline V CDR1 and CDR2: GEAIGNYY, EKD. With 1 base removed from V and 0 bases from J, the gap between germline ends came to 6 bases. The CDR3 totals 16 residues. The CDR3 DNA reads as TGTGCCTGTGACACATGGAGCTCCTGGGACACCCGACAGATGTTTTTC. Its translation is CACDTWSSWDTRQMFF.

Points on this clone: One end of the junction varies from germline; a read error may be responsible. The V gene is TRDV2, the J gene TRDJ3; 9 bases align to TRDD3. The length of the CDR3 is 21 residues. Looked up from germline, CDR1 is GEAIGNYY and CDR2 is EKD. CDR3: CACDTLVLGEPDSWGTRQMFF. Written as DNA, the CDR3 is TGTGCCTGTGACACTCTCGTACTGGGGGAACCCGACTCCTGGGGCACCCGACAGATGTTTTTT.

This clone has only a few counts. TCRdb attributes to this sequence the protein of a much larger clone, which differs from the DNA translation at residue 16; a read error is likely, and the protein displayed is translated from the DNA. The chain links TRDV2 to TRDJ3, with 9 positions matching TRDD3. CDR3 length: 18 residues. Germline V CDR1 and CDR2: GEAIGNYY, EKD. The CDR3 nucleotides are TGTGCCTGTGACACCGGGGGATACAGCTCCTGGGACACCCGACAGATATTTTTC. Protein product: CACDTGGYSSWDTRQIFF.

This clone has only a few counts. The chain employs TRDV2 and TRDJ1, with 12 bases aligning to TRDD3. V was pared by 3 bases and J by 0 bases, with 16 bases of the junction left unmatched. This CDR3 has 20 residues. From germline, CDR1 is GEAIGNYY and CDR2 EKD. CDR3 in amino acids: CACDSTIVLGDTPYTDKLIF. CDR3 nucleotide sequence: TGTGCCTGTGACTCAACGATAGTACTGGGGGATACCCCGTACACCGATAAACTCATCTTT.

This clone was seen a few times. A far larger clone is just one base off, so this is likely a read error. The J gene is TRDJ3, the V gene TRDV2, with 13 bases fitting TRDD3. The CDR3 is 20 amino acids. The germline V gene encodes CDR1 GEAIGNYY and CDR2 EKD. The CDR3 loop is CACGTVLGDTSSWDTRQMFF. The DNA for the CDR3 is TGTGCCTGTGGCACCGTACTGGGGGATACGAGCTCCTGGGACACCCGACAGATGTTTTTC.

This clone has at least ten counts. V and J are TRAV29/DV5 and TRDJ2; D not resolved. V was clipped by 4 bases and J by 2 bases, with 3 bases between them. Germline CDR1 NSMFDY, CDR2 ISSIKDK. The CDR3 loop spans 11 amino acids. The DNA of the CDR3 is TGTGCAGCAGTGTTGACAGCACAACTCTTCTTT. As protein: CAAVLTAQLFF.

This clone was seen at least ten times. Other nucleotide sequences from this sample produce the same CDR3. The chain's CDR3 is CACDKLGDWDTRQMFF. DNA for the CDR3: TGTGCCTGTGACAAACTGGGGGATTGGGACACCCGACAGATGTTTTTC. The chain links TRDV2 to TRDJ3; 10 nucleotides line up with TRDD3. V gave up 2 bases and J gave up 4 bases; unmatched junction bases: 1. The CDR3 consists of 16 residues. Per germline, CDR1 GEAIGNYY and CDR2 EKD.

The chain is built from TRDV2 and TRDJ3, with TRDD3 matching 10 bases. Germline V gives CDR1 GEAIGNYY, CDR2 EKD. Losses at the gene ends were 2 bases for V and 0 bases for J; bases not matched to a gene: 3. The CDR3 covers 18 residues. CDR3 nucleotide sequence: TGTGCCTGTGACATGGGGGGATACGCCTCCTGGGACACCCGACAGATGTTTTTC. It yields the protein CACDMGGYASWDTRQMFF.

The sample holds a few counts of this clone. Given a far larger clone just one base away, this is likely a sequencing read error. Additional DNA sequences in this sample encode the identical CDR3. The CDR3 nucleotides read TGTGCCTGTGACACCGTTCGCTGGGGGATAAGCTCCTGGGACACCCGGCAGATGTTTTTC. It translates to CACDTVRWGISSWDTRQMFF. The chain uses TRDV2 and TRDJ3; 10 nucleotides line up with TRDD3. Looked up from germline, CDR1 is GEAIGNYY and CDR2 is EKD. CDR3 length: 20 amino acids.

A remark on this clone: TCRdb lists the protein of a much larger clone for this DNA, which differs at residue 4, so this is likely a read error; the protein given here is translated from the DNA itself. The V and J genes are TRDV2 and TRDJ2; 13 bases map to TRDD3. This CDR3 is 16 amino acids long. Germline CDR1 and CDR2: GEAIGNYY and EKD. Losses at the gene ends were 5 bases for V and 4 bases for J; bases not matched to a gene: 6. CDR3 sequence: CACGVLGDTRTAQLFF. For the CDR3, the DNA is TGTGCCTGTGGCGTACTGGGGGATACGCGGACAGCACAACTCTTCTTT.

The sample holds many counts of this clone. The chain couples TRDV2 to TRDJ3, with 8 bases identical to TRDD3. Germline CDR1 GEAIGNYY, CDR2 EKD. Trimming took 4 bases from V and 0 from J; bases not matched to a gene: 10. This CDR3 region has 19 residues. The CDR3 here is CACDPATGGLSWDTRQMFF. Here the CDR3 DNA reads TGTGCCTGTGATCCCGCTACTGGGGGCCTCTCCTGGGACACCCGACAGATGTTTTTC.

This clone is labeled as medium-sized. Other DNA sequences within the sample encode an identical CDR3. The gene calls are TRDV2 and TRDJ3; 11 bases fit TRDD3. This CDR3 contains 18 residues. Germline lookup yields CDR1 GEAIGNYY and CDR2 EKD. With V trimmed by 0 bases and J by 0 bases, 0 bases remained unmatched. CDR3 DNA: TGTGCCTGTGACACCTGGGGGATACGCTCCTGGGACACCCGACAGATGTTTTTC. Its protein is CACDTWGIRSWDTRQMFF.

As to this clone: For this DNA, TCRdb reports the protein of a much larger clone, which diverges at residue 9, most likely from a read error; the protein presented here is translated directly from the DNA. This chain links TRDV2 with TRDJ3; possible D gene TRDD3, 6 bases. V lost 0 bases and J lost 0, with 11 bases in between. The CDR3 loop spans 18 amino acids. Germline CDR1 GEAIGNYY, CDR2 EKD. In DNA, the CDR3 is TGTGCCTGTGACACCTGGGGGGGAGGCTCCTGGGACACCCGACAGATGTTTTTC. It codes for CACDTWGGGSWDTRQMFF.

This rearrangement joins TRDV2 to TRDJ3; a possible D gene is TRDD3 (6 bases). Germline values: CDR1 GEAIGNYY, CDR2 EKD. The CDR3 is 19 residues long. Trimming took 0 bases from V and 0 from J, leaving 14 bases between them. The chain's CDR3 is CACDTWGETSSWDTRQMFF. The CDR3 bases are TGTGCCTGTGACACCTGGGGGGAAACAAGCTCCTGGGACACCCGACAGATGTTTTTC.

This clone is deemed medium-sized. A much larger clone sits a single nucleotide away, making a read error possible. Other nucleotide sequences in the sample specify the same CDR3. This chain links TRDV2 with TRDJ3; 8 positions match TRDD3. Germline V gives CDR1 GEAIGNYY, CDR2 EKD. The CDR3 has 19 residues. The ends lost 0 bases at V and 0 bases at J; junction bases unmatched: 6. The CDR3 bases are TGTGCCTGTGACACCGTACTGGGGGCTAGCTCCTGGGACACCCGACAGATGTTTTTC. It yields the protein CACDTVLGASSWDTRQMFF.

As to this clone: The junction shows a germline mismatch at one end, possibly a read error. The CDR3 here is CACDTGGSSLDTRQMFF. For the CDR3, the DNA is TGTGCCTGTGACACCGGGGGATCCTCCTTGGACACCCGACAGATGTTTTTC. The V call is TRDV2, the J call TRDJ3; 7 positions agree with TRDD3. Germline V CDR1 and CDR2: GEAIGNYY, EKD. The CDR3 has 17 amino acids.

This clone occurred many times. The sample contains more than one DNA sequence encoding this CDR3. The V and J genes are TRDV2 and TRDJ3; TRDD3 matches 12 bases. Per germline, CDR1 GEAIGNYY and CDR2 EKD. V shed 0 bases, J shed 1 base, and the junction held 3 bases outside the gene matches. CDR3 length: 19 residues. CDR3 sequence reads: CACDTLGDTRSWDTRQMFF. As DNA, the CDR3 is TGTGCCTGTGACACCCTGGGGGATACGCGTTCCTGGGACACCCGACAGATGTTTTTC.

The sample holds many counts of this clone. Other nucleotide sequences in the sample specify the same CDR3. The chain uses TRDV2 and TRDJ3; 9 positions agree with TRDD3. V dropped 0 bases and J dropped 0; count of bases not matched to a gene: 2. The CDR3 runs to 18 residues. Germline loops: CDR1 GEAIGNYY, CDR2 EKD. The CDR3 DNA reads as TGTGCCTGTGACACCTACTGGGGGAACTCCTGGGACACCCGACAGATGTTTTTC. Encoded protein: CACDTYWGNSWDTRQMFF.